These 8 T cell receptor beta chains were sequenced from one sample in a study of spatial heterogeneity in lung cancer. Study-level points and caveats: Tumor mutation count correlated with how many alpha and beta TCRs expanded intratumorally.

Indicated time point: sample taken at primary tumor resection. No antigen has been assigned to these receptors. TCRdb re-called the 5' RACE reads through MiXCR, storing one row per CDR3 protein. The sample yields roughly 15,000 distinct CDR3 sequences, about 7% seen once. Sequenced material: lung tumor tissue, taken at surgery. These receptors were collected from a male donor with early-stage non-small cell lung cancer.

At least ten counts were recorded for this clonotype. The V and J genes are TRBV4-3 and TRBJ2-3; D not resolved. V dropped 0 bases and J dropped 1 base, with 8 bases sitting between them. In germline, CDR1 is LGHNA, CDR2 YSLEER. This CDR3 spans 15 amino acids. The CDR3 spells CASSQDLLGTDTQYF. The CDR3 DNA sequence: TGCGCCAGCAGCCAAGATTTGTTGGGCACAGATACGCAGTATTTT.

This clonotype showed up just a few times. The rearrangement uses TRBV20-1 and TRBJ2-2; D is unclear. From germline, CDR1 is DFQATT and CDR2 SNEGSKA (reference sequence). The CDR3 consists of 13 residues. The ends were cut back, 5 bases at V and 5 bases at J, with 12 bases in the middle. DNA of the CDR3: TGCAGTGCTTTTAGGGTGTTGACCGGGGAGCTGTTTTTT. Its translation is CSAFRVLTGELFF.

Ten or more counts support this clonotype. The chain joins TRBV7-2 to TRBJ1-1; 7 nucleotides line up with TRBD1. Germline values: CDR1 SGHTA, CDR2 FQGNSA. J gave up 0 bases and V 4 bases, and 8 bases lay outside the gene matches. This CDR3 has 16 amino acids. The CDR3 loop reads CASSSTGVRMNTEAFF. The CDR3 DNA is TGTGCCAGCAGCTCTACAGGGGTGAGGATGAACACTGAAGCTTTCTTT. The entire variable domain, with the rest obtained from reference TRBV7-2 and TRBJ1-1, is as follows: GAGVSQSPSNKVTEKGKDVELRCDPISGHTALYWYRQSLGQGLEFLIYFQGNSAPDKSGLPSDRFSAERTGGSVSTLTIQRTQQEDSAVYLCASSSTGVRMNTEAFFGQGTRLTVV.

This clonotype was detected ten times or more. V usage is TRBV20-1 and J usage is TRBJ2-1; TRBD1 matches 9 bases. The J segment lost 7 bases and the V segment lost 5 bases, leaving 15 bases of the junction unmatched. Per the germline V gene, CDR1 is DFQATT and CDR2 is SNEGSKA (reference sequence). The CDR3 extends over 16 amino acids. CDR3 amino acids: CSAEKKQGAPGNEQFF. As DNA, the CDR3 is TGCAGTGCTGAGAAAAAACAGGGGGCACCCGGGAATGAGCAGTTCTTC.

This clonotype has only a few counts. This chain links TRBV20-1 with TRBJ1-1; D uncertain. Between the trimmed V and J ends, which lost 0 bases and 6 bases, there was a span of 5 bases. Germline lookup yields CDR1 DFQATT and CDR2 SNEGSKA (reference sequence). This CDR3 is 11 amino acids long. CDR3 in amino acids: CSARDGPEAFF. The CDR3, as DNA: TGCAGTGCTAGAGACGGTCCTGAAGCTTTCTTT.

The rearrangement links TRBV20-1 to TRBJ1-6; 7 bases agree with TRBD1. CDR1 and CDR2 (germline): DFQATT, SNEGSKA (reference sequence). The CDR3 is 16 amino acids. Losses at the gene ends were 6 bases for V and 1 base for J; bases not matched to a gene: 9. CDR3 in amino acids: CSAMTGKGSYNSPLHF. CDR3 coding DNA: TGCAGTGCGATGACAGGGAAGGGGTCCTATAATTCACCCCTCCACTTT.

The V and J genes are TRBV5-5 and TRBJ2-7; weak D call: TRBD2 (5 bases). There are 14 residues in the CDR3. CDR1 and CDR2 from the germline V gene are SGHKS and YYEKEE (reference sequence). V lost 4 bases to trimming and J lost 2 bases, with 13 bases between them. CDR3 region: CASSPEWGAYEQYF. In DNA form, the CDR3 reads TGTGCCAGCAGCCCGGAGTGGGGAGCCTACGAGCAGTACTTC. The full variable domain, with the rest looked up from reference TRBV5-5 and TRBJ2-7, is DAGVTQSPTHLIKTRGQQVTLRCSPISGHKSVSWYQQVLGQGPQFIFQYYEKEERGRGNFPDRFSARQFPNYSSELNVNALLLGDSALYLCASSPEWGAYEQYFGPGTRLTVT.

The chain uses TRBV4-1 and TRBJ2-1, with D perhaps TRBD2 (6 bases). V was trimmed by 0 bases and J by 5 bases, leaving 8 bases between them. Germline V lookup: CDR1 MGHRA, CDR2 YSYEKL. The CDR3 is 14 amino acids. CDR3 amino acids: CASSQETGDNEQFF. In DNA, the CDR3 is TGCGCCAGCAGCCAAGAAACGGGGGACAATGAGCAGTTCTTC.